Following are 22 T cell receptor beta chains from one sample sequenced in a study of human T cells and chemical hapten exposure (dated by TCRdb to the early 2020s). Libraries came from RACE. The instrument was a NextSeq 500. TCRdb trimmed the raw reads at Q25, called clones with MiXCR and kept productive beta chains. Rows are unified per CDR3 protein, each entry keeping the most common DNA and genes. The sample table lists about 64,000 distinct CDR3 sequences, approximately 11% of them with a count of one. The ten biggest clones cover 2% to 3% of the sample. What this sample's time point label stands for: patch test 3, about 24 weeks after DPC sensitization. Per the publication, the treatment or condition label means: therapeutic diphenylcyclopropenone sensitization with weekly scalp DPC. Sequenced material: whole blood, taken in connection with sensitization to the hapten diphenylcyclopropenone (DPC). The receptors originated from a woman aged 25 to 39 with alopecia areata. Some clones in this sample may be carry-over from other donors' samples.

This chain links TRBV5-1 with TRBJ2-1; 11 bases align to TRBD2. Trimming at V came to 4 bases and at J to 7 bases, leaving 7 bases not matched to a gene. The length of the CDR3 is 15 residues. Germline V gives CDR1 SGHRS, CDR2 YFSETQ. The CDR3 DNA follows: TGCGCCAGCAGCCCCACTAGCGGGAGCCAAAATGAGCAGTTCTTC. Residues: CASSPTSGSQNEQFF.

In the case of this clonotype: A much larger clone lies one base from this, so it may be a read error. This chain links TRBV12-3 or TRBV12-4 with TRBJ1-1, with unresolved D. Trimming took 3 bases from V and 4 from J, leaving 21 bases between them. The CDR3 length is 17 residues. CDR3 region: CASSFSPEGVGSTEAFF. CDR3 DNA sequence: TGTGCCAGCAGTTTCTCCCCAGAGGGCGTTGGGAGCACTGAAGCTTTCTTT.

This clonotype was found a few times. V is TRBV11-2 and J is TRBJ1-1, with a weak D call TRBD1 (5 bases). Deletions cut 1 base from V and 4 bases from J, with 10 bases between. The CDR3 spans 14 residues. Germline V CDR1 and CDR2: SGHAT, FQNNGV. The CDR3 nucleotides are TGTGCCAGCAGCTTAGTCAGGGTTGGCACTGAAGCTTTCTTT. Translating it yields CASSLVRVGTEAFF.

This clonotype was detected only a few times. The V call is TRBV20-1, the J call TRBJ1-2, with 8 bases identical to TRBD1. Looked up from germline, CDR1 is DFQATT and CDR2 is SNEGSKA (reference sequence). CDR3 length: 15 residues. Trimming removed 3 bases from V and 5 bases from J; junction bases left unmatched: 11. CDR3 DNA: TGCAGTGCTAGCCCTTATCGGGACAGGCGATATGGCTACACCTTC. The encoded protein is CSASPYRDRRYGYTF.

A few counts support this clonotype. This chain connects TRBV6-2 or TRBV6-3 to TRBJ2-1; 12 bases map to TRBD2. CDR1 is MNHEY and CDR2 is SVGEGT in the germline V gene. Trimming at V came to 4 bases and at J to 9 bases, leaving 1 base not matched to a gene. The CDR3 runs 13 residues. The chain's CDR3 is CASSWTSGAEQFF. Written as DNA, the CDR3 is TGTGCCAGCAGTTGGACTAGCGGGGCTGAGCAGTTCTTC.

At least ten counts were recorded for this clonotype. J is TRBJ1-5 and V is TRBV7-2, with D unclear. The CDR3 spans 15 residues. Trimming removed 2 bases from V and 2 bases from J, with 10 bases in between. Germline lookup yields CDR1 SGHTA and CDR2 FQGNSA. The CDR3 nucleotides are TGTGCCAGCAGCTTAACTGGCCAGGGCAATCAGCCCCAGCATTTT. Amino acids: CASSLTGQGNQPQHF.

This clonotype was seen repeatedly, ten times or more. The CDR3 is CASSRPRKGGTQYF. The CDR3 DNA reads as TGTGCCAGCAGCCGTCCGCGAAAGGGGGGTACGCAGTATTTT. This chain links TRBV12-3 or TRBV12-4 with TRBJ2-3; D is perhaps TRBD1 or TRBD2 (6 bases each). The ends were cut back, 6 bases at V and 8 bases at J, with 18 bases in the middle. The CDR3 loop spans 14 amino acids.

DNA of the CDR3: TGTGCCAGCAGCCATCCGTCCTCGCGGGAGACCCAGTACTTC. Amino acids: CASSHPSSRETQYF. The chain recombines TRBV7-9 with TRBJ2-5, with D hard to call. CDR3 size: 14 residues. V was cut by 5 bases and J by 5 bases, with 15 bases left in between. In germline, CDR1 is SEHNR, CDR2 FQNEAQ (reference sequence).

The DNA of the CDR3 is TGTGCCAGCAGTTCGTATTCGGGACTAGCGGGGAAGGAAGAGACCCAGTACTTC. Its translation: CASSSYSGLAGKEETQYF. The chain carries TRBV12-3 or TRBV12-4 and TRBJ2-5; 13 bases align to TRBD2. J lost 3 bases, V lost 4 bases, and 11 bases had no gene match. This CDR3 is 18 amino acids long.

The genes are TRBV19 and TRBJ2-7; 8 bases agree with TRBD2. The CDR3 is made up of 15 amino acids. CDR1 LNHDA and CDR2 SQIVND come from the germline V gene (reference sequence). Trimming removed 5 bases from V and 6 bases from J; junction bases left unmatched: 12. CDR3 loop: CASSQDSGLAAEQYF. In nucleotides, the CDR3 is TGTGCCAGTAGTCAGGATTCCGGACTAGCTGCCGAGCAGTACTTC.

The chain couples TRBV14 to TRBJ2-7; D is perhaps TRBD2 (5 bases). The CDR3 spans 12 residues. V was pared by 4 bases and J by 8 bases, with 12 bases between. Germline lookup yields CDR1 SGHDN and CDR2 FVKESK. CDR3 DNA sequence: TGTGCCAGCAGCCCACTAGGGAGCCAGCAGTACTTC. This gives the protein CASSPLGSQQYF.

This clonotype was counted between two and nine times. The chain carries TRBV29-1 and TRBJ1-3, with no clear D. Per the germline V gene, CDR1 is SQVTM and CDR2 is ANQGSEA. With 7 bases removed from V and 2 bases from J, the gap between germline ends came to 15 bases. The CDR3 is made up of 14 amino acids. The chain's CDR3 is CSALDRRTGNTIYF. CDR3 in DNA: TGCAGCGCGTTAGACCGACGGACTGGAAACACCATATATTTT.

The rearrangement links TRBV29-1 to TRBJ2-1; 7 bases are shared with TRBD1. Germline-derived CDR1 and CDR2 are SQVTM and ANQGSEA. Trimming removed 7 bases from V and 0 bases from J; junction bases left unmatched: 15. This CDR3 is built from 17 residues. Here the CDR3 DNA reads TGCAGCGCTAGAGGTAACAGGGGCGAAAGCTCCTACAATGAGCAGTTCTTC. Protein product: CSARGNRGESSYNEQFF.

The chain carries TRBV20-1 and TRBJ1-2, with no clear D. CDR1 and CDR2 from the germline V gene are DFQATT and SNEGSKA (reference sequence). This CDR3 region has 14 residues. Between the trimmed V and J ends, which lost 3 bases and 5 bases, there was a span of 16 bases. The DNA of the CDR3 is TGCAGTGCTAGCCAACCGGACGGAATTTATGGCTACACCTTC. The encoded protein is CSASQPDGIYGYTF.

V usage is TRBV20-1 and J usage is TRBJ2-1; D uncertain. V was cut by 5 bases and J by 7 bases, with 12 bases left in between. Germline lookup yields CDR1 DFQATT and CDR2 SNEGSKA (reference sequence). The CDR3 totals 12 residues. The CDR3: CSAPQDWNEQFF. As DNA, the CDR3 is TGCAGTGCTCCCCAAGACTGGAATGAGCAGTTCTTC.

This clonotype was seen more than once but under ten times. CDR3 nucleotide sequence: TGCGCCAGCAGCCCCCGACTGCAAACCACAGATACGCAGTATTTT. Translation: CASSPRLQTTDTQYF. The chain carries TRBV4-1 and TRBJ2-3; D gene unclear. Germline V gene sequence: CDR1 MGHRA, CDR2 YSYEKL. The CDR3 consists of 15 residues. Between the trimmed V and J ends, which lost 4 bases and 2 bases, there was a span of 13 bases.

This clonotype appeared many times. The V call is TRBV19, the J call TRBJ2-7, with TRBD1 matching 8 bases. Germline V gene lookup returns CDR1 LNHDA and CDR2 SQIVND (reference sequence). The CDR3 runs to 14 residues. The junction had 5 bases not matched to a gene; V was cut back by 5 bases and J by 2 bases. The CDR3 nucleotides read TGTGCCAGTAGTCGACAGGGGTCTCCCTACGAGCAGTACTTC. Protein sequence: CASSRQGSPYEQYF. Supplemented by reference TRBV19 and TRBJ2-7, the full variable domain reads DGGITQSPKYLFRKEGQNVTLSCEQNLNHDAMYWYRQDPGQGLRLIYYSQIVNDFQKGDIAEGYSVSREKKESFPLTVTSAQKNPTAFYLCASSRQGSPYEQYFGPGTRLTVT.

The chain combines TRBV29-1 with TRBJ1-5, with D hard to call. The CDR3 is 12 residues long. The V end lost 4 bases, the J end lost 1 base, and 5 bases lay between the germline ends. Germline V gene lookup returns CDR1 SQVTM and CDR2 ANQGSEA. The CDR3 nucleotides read TGCAGCGTTGGGGTAAGCAATCAGCCCCAGCATTTT. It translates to CSVGVSNQPQHF.

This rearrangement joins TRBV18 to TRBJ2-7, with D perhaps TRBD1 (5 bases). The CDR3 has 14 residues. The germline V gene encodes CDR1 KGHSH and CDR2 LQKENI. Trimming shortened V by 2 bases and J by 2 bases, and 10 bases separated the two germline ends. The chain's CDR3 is CASSPNTGTYEQYF. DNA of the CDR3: TGTGCCAGCTCACCAAACACAGGAACCTACGAGCAGTACTTC. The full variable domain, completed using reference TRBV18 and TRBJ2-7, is NAGVMQNPRHLVRRRGQEARLRCSPMKGHSHVYWYRQLPEEGLKFMVYLQKENIIDESGMPKERFSAEFPKEGPSILRIQQVVRGDSAAYFCASSPNTGTYEQYFGPGTRLTVT.

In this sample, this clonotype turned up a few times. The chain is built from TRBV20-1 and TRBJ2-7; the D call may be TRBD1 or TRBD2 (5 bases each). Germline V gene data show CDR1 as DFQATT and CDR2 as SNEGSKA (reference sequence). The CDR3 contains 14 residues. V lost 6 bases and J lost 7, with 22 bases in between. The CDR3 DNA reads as TGCAGTGCGGATGCAAGGGGAGCTACCCCAGAGCAGTACTTC. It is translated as CSADARGATPEQYF.

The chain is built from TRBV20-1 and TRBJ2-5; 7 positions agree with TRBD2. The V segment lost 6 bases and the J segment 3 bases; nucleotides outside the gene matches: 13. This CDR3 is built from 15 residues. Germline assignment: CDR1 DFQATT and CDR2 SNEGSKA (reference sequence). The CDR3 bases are TGCAGTGCCAGCTCCGGGACTACCTACAAAGAGACCCAGTACTTC. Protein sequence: CSASSGTTYKETQYF.

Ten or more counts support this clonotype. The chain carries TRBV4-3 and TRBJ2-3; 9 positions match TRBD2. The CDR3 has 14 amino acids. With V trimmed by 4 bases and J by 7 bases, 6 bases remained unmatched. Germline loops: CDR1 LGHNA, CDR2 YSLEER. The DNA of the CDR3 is TGCGCCAGCAGCCTGGGACTAGCCGGAAATACGCAGTATTTT. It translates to CASSLGLAGNTQYF.